Reported below is one TCR beta chain. Its antigen is not identified. As to time point: 2015-2016 season, pre-vaccination. This specimen belongs to a study of follicular helper T cells after annual influenza vaccination. Germline V lookup: CDR1 WNHNN, CDR2 SYGVQD (reference sequence). The trim removed 3 bases at V and 0 bases at J, leaving 5 bases unmatched. CDR3 length equals 16 residues. TCRB was sequenced at Survey level resolution. Sequenced by immunoSEQ multiplex PCR; TCRdb stores in-frame clones only, minus some. The table includes about 14,000 clones, about 77% detected once. Whole-study results and caveats: ICOS+CD38+ cTfh clonality change tracked circulating plasmablast frequency change.

This specimen was CXCR5- memory CD4+ T cells sorted from blood, taken on the day of influenza vaccination. The TCR was taken from an adult who received the influenza vaccine. This chain uses TRBV10-1 with TRBJ2-3, with TRBD2 matching 8 bases. CDR3 region: CASSEIRGGSTDTQYF. The CDR3 DNA sequence: TGCGCCAGCAGTGAAATTCGGGGGGGTAGCACAGATACGCAGTATTTT.